This TCR beta chain was observed in a study of cytomegalovirus exposure and HLA in healthy donors. Points from the study as a whole: The study listed 164 cytomegalovirus-associated TCR beta chains. Follow-up analysis found HLA locus-dependent TCR association rates, highest for DRB1 and lowest for HLA-C.

About this clone itself: Its cognate antigen is unknown.

The CDR3 has 16 residues. Unmatched junction bases numbered 5, after V lost 0 bases and J lost 3 bases. In germline, CDR1 is SGDLS, CDR2 YYNGEE. The PCR contained 60 Vbeta and 13 Jbeta primers. Libraries were prepared by immunoSEQ multiplex PCR; TCRdb keeps only in-frame clonotypes and omits some of them. The sample shows 55,000 to 65,000 clones, approximately 80% of them seen only once. Sequenced input: PBMCs. The source of this sequence is a male donor in good health and CMV-seronegative. V is TRBV9 and J is TRBJ2-3, with TRBD2 identical over 9 bases. CDR3 sequence: CASSVGLAGATDTQYF. The DNA for the CDR3 is TGTGCCAGCAGCGTAGGGTTAGCGGGGGCTACAGATACGCAGTATTTT. The full variable domain, its missing parts supplied by reference TRBV9 and TRBJ2-3, is DSGVTQTPKHLITATGQRVTLRCSPRSGDLSVYWYQQSLDQGLQFLIQYYNGEERAKGNILERFSAQQFPDLHSELNLSSLELGDSALYFCASSVGLAGATDTQYFGPGTRLTVL.